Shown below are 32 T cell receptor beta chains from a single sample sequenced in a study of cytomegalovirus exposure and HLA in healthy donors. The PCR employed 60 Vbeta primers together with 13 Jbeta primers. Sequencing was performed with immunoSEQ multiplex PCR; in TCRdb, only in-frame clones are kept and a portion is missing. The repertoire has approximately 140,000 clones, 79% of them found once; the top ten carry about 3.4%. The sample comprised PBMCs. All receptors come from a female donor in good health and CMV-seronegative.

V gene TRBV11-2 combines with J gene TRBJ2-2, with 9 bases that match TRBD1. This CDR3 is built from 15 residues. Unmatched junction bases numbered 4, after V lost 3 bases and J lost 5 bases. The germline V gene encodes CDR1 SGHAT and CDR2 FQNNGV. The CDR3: CASSLRTGETGELFF. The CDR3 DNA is TGTGCCAGCAGCTTGCGGACAGGGGAAACCGGGGAGCTGTTTTTT.

CDR3 residues: CASSETGVTNYGYTF. The DNA of the CDR3 is TGCGCCAGCAGTGAGACAGGGGTTACTAACTATGGCTACACCTTC. This sequence joins TRBV10-2 and TRBJ1-2, with TRBD1 identical over 7 bases. The CDR3 is made up of 15 amino acids. V dropped 2 bases and J dropped 0; count of bases not matched to a gene: 3. The germline CDR1 and CDR2 sequences are WSHSY and SAAADI.

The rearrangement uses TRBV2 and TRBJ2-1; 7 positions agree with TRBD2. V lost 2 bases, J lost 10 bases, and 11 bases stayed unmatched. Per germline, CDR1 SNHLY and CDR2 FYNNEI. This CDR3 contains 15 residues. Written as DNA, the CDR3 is TGTGCCAGCAGTGAACCTGACGCAGCGGGGAACGAGCAGTTCTTC. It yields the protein CASSEPDAAGNEQFF.

CDR3 coding DNA: TGTGCCAGCAGCAAATTGATGGGGAGGAAATCGGTAGAGCAGTACTTC. Translating gives CASSKLMGRKSVEQYF. This sequence joins TRBV21-1 and TRBJ2-7; the DNA was not compared with TRBD2, the D call given in the table. TRBV21-1 is a known pseudogene. This CDR3 comprises 16 residues.

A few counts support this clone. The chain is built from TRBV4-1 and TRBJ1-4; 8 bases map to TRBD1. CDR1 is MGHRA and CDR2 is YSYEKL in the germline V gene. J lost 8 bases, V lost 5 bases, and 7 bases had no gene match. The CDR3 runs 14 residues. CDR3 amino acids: CASSNLGQAEKLFF. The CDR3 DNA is TGCGCCAGCAGCAACCTGGGACAGGCGGAAAAACTGTTTTTT.

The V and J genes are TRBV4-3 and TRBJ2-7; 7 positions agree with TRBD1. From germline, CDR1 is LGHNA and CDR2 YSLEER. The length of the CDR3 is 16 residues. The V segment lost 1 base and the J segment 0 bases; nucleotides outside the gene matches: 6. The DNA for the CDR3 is TGCGCCAGCAGCCAAGCTTTGGGACAGAACTCCTACGAGCAGTACTTC. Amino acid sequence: CASSQALGQNSYEQYF.

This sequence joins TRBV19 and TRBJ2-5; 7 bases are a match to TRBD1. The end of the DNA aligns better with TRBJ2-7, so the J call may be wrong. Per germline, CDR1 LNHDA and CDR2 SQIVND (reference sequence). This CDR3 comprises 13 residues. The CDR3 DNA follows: TGTGCCAGTAGTCGACAGGGAAGCTACGAGCAGTACTTC. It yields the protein CASSRQGSYEQYF.

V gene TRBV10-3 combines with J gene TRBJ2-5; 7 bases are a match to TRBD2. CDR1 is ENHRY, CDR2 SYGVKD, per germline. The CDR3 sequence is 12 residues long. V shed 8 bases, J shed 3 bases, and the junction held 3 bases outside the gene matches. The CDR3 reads CAIAGREETQYF. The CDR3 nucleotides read TGTGCCATCGCGGGGAGGGAAGAGACCCAGTACTTC.

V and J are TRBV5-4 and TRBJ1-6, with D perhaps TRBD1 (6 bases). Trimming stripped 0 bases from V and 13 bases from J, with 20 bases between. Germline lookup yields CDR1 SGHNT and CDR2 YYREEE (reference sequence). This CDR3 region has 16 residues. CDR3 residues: CASSLGGQHLVWPLHF. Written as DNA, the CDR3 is TGTGCCAGCAGCTTGGGAGGACAGCACCTGGTCTGGCCCCTCCACTTT.

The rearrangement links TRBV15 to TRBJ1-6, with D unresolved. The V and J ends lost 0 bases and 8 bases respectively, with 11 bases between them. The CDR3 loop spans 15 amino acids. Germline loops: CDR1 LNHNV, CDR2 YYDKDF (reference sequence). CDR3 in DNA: TGTGCCACCAGCAGAGATTGGCAGGTGGATTCACCCCTCCACTTT. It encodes CATSRDWQVDSPLHF.

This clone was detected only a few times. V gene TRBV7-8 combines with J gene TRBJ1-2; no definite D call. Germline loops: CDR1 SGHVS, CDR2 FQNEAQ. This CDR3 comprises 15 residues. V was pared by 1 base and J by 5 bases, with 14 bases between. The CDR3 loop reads CASSLGGLLSYGYTF. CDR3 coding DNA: TGTGCCAGCAGCTTAGGAGGTCTCCTCAGTTATGGCTACACCTTC.

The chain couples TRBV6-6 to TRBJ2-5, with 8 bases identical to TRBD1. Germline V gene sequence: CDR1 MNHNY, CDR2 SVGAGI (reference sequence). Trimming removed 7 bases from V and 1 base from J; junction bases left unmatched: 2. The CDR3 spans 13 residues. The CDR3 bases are TGTGCCAGCAAAGGACAGGGCCAAGAGACCCAGTACTTC. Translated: CASKGQGQETQYF.

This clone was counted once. The CDR3 loop is CASSHRGSNQPQHF. The CDR3 region has the DNA TGCGCCAGCAGCCACAGGGGGAGCAATCAGCCCCAGCATTTT. The chain employs TRBV4-1 and TRBJ1-5; 7 positions agree with TRBD1. Per the germline V gene, CDR1 is MGHRA and CDR2 is YSYEKL. V lost 3 bases and J lost 1; bases outside the gene matches: 0. This CDR3 has 14 residues.

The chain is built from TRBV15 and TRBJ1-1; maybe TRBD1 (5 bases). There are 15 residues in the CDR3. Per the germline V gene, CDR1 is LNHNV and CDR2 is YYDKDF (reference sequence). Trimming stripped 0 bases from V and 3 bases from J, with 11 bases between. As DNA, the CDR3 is TGTGCCACCAGCAGAGATCTTGGGGGGTACACTGAAGCTTTCTTT. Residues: CATSRDLGGYTEAFF.

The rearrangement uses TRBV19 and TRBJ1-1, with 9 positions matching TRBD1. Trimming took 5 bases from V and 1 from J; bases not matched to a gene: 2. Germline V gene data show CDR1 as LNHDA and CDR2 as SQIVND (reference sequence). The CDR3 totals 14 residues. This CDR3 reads CASSQGQGNTEAFF. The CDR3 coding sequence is TGTGCCAGTAGTCAGGGACAGGGGAACACTGAAGCTTTCTTT. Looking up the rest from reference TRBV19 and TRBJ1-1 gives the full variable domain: DGGITQSPKYLFRKEGQNVTLSCEQNLNHDAMYWYRQDPGQGLRLIYYSQIVNDFQKGDIAEGYSVSREKKESFPLTVTSAQKNPTAFYLCASSQGQGNTEAFFGQGTRLTVV.

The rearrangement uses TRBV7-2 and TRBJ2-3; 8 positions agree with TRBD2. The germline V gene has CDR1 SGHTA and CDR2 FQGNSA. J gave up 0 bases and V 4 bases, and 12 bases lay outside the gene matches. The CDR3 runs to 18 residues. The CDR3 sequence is CASSSDGGGRGSTDTQYF. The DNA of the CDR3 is TGTGCCAGCAGCTCCGACGGGGGGGGCCGGGGGAGCACAGATACGCAGTATTTT. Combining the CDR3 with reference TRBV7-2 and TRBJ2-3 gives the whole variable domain GAGVSQSPSNKVTEKGKDVELRCDPISGHTALYWYRQSLGQGLEFLIYFQGNSAPDKSGLPSDRFSAERTGGSVSTLTIQRTQQEDSAVYLCASSSDGGGRGSTDTQYFGPGTRLTVL.

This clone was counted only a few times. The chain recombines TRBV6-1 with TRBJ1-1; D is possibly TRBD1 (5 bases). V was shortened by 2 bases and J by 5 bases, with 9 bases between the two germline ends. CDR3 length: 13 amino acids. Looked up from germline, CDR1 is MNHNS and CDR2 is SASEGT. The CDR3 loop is CASSEYGGTEAFF. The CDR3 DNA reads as TGTGCCAGCAGTGAATATGGGGGGACTGAAGCTTTCTTT.

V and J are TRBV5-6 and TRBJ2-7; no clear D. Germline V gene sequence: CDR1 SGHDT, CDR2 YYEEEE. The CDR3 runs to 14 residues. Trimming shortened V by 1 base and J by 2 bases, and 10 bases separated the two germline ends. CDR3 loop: CASSLLQPAYEQYF. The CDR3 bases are TGTGCCAGCAGCTTGTTACAGCCAGCCTACGAGCAGTACTTC.

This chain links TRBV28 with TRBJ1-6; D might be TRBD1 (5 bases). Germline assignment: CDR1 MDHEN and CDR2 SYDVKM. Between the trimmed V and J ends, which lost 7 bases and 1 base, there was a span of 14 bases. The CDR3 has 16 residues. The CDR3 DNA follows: TGTGCCAGCAAAGGAGCCAGGGCTTCCTATAATTCACCCCTCCACTTT. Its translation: CASKGARASYNSPLHF.

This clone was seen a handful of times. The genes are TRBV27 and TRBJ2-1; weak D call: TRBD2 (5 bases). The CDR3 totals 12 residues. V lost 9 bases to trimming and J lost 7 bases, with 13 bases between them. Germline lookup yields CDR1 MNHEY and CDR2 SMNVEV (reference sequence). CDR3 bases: TGTGCCAGTCGACAAGGCGGGAATGAGCAGTTCTTC. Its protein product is CASRQGGNEQFF.

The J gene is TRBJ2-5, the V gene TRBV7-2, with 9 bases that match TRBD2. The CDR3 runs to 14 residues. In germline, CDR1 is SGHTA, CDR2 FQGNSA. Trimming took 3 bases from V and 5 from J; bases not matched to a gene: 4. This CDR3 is CASSLRGGRETQYF. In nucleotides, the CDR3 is TGTGCCAGCAGCTTGCGGGGGGGCAGGGAGACCCAGTACTTC.

The chain's CDR3 is CASSQVPPGGDLRSEQYF. The DNA for the CDR3 is TGCGCCAGCAGCCAAGTACCACCAGGGGGTGACCTACGAAGCGAGCAGTACTTC. V and J are TRBV4-3 and TRBJ2-7, with TRBD1 matching 7 bases. Trimming removed 1 base from V and 6 bases from J; junction bases left unmatched: 18. The CDR3 has 18 amino acids. Germline V gene data show CDR1 as LGHNA and CDR2 as YSLEER.

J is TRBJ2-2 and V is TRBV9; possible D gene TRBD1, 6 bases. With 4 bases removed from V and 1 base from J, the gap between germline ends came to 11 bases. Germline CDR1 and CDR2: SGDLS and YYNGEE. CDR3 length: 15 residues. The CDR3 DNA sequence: TGTGCCAGCAGCTTCTGGGGGCTGAACACCGGGGAGCTGTTTTTT. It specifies CASSFWGLNTGELFF. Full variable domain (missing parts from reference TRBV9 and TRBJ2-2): DSGVTQTPKHLITATGQRVTLRCSPRSGDLSVYWYQQSLDQGLQFLIQYYNGEERAKGNILERFSAQQFPDLHSELNLSSLELGDSALYFCASSFWGLNTGELFFGEGSRLTVL.

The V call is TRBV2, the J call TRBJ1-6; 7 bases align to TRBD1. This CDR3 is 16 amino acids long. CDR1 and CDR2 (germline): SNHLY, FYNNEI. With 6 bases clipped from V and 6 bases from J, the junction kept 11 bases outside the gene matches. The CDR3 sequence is CASSARQGVSNSPLHF. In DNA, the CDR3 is TGTGCCAGCAGCGCTCGGCAGGGGGTTAGTAATTCACCCCTCCACTTT.

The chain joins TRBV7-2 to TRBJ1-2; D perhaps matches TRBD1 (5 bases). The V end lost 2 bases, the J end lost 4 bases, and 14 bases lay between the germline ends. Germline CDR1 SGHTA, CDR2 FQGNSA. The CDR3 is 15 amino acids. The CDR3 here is CASSLPGRELYGYTF. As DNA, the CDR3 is TGTGCCAGCAGCTTACCAGGGCGGGAACTCTATGGCTACACCTTC.

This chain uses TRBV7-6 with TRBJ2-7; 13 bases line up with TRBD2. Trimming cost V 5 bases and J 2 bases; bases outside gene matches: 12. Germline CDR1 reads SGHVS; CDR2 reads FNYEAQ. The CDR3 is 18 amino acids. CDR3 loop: CASSETTPGLAGTYEQYF. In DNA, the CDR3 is TGTGCCAGCAGCGAAACGACACCGGGACTAGCGGGGACCTACGAGCAGTACTTC. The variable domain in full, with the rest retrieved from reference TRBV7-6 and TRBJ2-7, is GAGVSQSPRYKVTKRGQDVALRCDPISGHVSLYWYRQALGQGPEFLTYFNYEAQQDKSGLPNDRFSAERPEGSISTLTIQRTEQRDSAMYRCASSETTPGLAGTYEQYFGPGTRLTVT.

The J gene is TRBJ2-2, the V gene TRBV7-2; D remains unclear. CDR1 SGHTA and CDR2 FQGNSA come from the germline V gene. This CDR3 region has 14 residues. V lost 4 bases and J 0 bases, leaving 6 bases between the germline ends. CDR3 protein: CASSYGSNTGELFF. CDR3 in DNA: TGTGCCAGCAGCTACGGGTCGAACACCGGGGAGCTGTTTTTT.

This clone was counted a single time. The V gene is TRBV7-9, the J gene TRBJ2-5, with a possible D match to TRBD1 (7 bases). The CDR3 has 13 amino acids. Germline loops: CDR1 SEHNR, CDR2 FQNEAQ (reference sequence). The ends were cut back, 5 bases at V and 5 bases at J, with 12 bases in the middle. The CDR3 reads CASSGRGEETQYF. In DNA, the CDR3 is TGTGCCAGCAGCGGCAGGGGGGAGGAGACCCAGTACTTC. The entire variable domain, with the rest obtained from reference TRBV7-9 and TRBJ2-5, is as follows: DTGVSQNPRHKITKRGQNVTFRCDPISEHNRLYWYRQTLGQGPEFLTYFQNEAQLEKSRLLSDRFSAERPKGSFSTLEIQRTEQGDSAMYLCASSGRGEETQYFGPGTRLLVL.

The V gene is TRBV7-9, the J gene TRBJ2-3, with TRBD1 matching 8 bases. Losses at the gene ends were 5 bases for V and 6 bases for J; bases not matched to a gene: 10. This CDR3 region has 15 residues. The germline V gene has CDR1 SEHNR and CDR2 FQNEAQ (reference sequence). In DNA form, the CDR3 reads TGTGCCAGCAGCCCAGACAGGGGTGGAATGGATACGCAGTATTTT. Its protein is CASSPDRGGMDTQYF.

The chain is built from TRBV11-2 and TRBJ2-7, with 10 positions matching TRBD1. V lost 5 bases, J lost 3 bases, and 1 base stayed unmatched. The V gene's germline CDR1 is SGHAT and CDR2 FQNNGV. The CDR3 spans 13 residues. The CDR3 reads CASSRDRGYEQYF. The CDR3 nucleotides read TGTGCCAGCAGCCGGGACAGGGGCTACGAGCAGTACTTC.

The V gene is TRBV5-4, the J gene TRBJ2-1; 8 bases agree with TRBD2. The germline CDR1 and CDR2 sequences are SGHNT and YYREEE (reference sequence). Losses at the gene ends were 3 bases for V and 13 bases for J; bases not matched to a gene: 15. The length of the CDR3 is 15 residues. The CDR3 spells CASSSLLEREFEQFF. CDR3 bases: TGTGCCAGCAGCTCCCTATTGGAGCGGGAGTTTGAACAGTTCTTC.

DNA for the CDR3: TGTGCCAGCAGCTTAACGAGGTCGGGGTACACCGGGGAGCTGTTTTTT. This codes for CASSLTRSGYTGELFF. V and J are TRBV7-3 and TRBJ2-2; a possible D gene is TRBD2 (5 bases). The V gene's germline CDR1 is SGHTA and CDR2 FQGTGA. V shed 0 bases and J shed 3 bases, with 11 bases lying between them. The CDR3 has 16 residues.